This T cell receptor beta chain was identified in a study of shared clonotypes between healthy human individuals. On this clone: Antigen: not known.

Findings of the study overall: Limited genetic and exposure-history diversity came from having few donors.

Sequenced by immunoSEQ multiplex PCR; TCRdb stores in-frame clones only, minus some. The data contain approximately 250,000 clones, approximately 65% of them singletons. CDR3 size: 14 residues. Germline CDR1 reads MNHNS; CDR2 reads SASEGT. J gave up 3 bases and V 10 bases, and 8 bases lay outside the gene matches. V usage is TRBV6-1 and J usage is TRBJ2-2; TRBD1 matches at 7 bases. Sequences were obtained from memory CD4+ T cells sorted from blood. Subset defined: CD45RA-negative fraction. This TCR derives from a man aged 25 to 40 in good health. The CDR3 coding sequence is TGTGCCACGGGGACAGAGGAGTACACCGGGGAGCTGTTTTTT. It yields the protein CATGTEEYTGELFF.